These 8 T cell receptor beta chains were sequenced from one sample in a study of cytomegalovirus exposure and HLA in healthy donors. PCR employed 60 Vbeta and 13 Jbeta primers. Using immunoSEQ multiplex PCR, the repertoire was profiled, and TCRdb retains in-frame clones only, with some absent. The sample lists 100,000 to 150,000 clones, around four fifths occurring once. Sequencing was performed on PBMCs. Every receptor here comes from a man aged 35 to 55 in good health and CMV-seronegative.

The chain uses TRBV11-3 and TRBJ2-5, with 14 bases lining up with TRBD2. The CDR3 length is 17 residues. Germline values: CDR1 SGHNT, CDR2 YENEEA. The V gene end was trimmed by 5 bases and the J gene end by 5 bases; junction bases not matched to a gene: 10. In nucleotides, the CDR3 is TGTGCCAGCAGCCGTGGACTAGCGGGAGGTATTGGGGAGACCCAGTACTTC. It specifies CASSRGLAGGIGETQYF.

This chain joins TRBV27 and TRBJ2-7, with a possible D match to TRBD1 (6 bases). Germline V gene lookup returns CDR1 MNHEY and CDR2 SMNVEV (reference sequence). Between the trimmed V and J ends, which lost 3 bases and 4 bases, there was a span of 7 bases. The CDR3 runs 12 residues. CDR3 DNA: TGTGCCAGCAGTTTTAGGGGGTACGAGCAGTACTTC. Its protein is CASSFRGYEQYF.

This chain links TRBV7-9 with TRBJ2-3; TRBD1 agrees at 10 bases. The CDR3 covers 15 residues. The V and J ends lost 5 bases and 4 bases, in that order; junction bases with no gene match: 6. Germline lookup yields CDR1 SEHNR and CDR2 FQNEAQ (reference sequence). The CDR3 bases are TGTGCCAGCAGCCACGGACAGGGGGATTCAGATACGCAGTATTTT. This codes for CASSHGQGDSDTQYF.

The genes are TRBV7-2 and TRBJ1-1; a possible D gene is TRBD1 (6 bases). The ends were cut back, 2 bases at V and 0 bases at J, with 10 bases in the middle. CDR1 is SGHTA and CDR2 is FQGNSA in the germline V gene. This CDR3 has 15 residues. The CDR3 here is CASSLQGTVNTEAFF. The CDR3 DNA is TGTGCCAGCAGCTTACAGGGGACGGTGAACACTGAAGCTTTCTTT.

This sequence joins TRBV5-1 and TRBJ1-2, with D tentatively TRBD1 (6 bases). This CDR3 spans 14 amino acids. The V end was cut by 0 bases, the J end by 4 bases, with 10 bases between. Germline V lookup: CDR1 SGHRS, CDR2 YFSETQ. CDR3 in DNA: TGCGCCAGCAGCTTGGAGGCGGGGGCCTATGGCTACACCTTC. It encodes CASSLEAGAYGYTF.

This chain connects TRBV18 to TRBJ2-7; D ambiguous. Trimming left V 3 bases short and J 5 bases short, with 11 bases between. The CDR3 is made up of 13 amino acids. The V gene's germline CDR1 is KGHSH and CDR2 LQKENI. For the CDR3, the DNA is TGTGCCAGCTCACCGGAAGCGCACAACGAGCAGTACTTC. Translating it yields CASSPEAHNEQYF.

The chain recombines TRBV5-1 with TRBJ1-1; unclear D gene. With 4 bases removed from V and 5 bases from J, the gap between germline ends came to 18 bases. Per the germline V gene, CDR1 is SGHRS and CDR2 is YFSETQ. This CDR3 comprises 15 residues. As DNA, the CDR3 is TGCGCCAGCAGCCCTAAAGACCTCGCCGGGACTGAAGCTTTCTTT. It yields the protein CASSPKDLAGTEAFF.

In this sample, this clone turned up once. In DNA form, the CDR3 reads TGTGCCAGCAGCCGGGACAGTGGCACTGAAGCTTTCTTT. Translating gives CASSRDSGTEAFF. V is TRBV2 and J is TRBJ1-1, with TRBD1 identical over 7 bases. The V gene's germline CDR1 is SNHLY and CDR2 FYNNEI. Trimming removed 6 bases from V and 4 bases from J; junction bases left unmatched: 5. The CDR3 extends over 13 amino acids.